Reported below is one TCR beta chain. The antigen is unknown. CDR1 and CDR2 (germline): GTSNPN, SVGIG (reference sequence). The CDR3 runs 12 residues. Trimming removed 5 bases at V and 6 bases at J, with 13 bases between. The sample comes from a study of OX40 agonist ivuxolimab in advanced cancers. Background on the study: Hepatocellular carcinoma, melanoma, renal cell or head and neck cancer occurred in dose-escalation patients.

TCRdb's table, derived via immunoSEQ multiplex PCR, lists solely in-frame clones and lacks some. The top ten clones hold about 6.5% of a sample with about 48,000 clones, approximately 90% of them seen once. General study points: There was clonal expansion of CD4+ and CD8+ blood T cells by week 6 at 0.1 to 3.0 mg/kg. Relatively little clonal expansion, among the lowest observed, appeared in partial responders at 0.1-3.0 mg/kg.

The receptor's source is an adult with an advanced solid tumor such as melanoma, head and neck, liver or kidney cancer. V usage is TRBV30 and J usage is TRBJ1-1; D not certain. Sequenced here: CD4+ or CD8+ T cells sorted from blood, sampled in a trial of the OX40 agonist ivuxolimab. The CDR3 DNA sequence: TGTGCCTGGTCCGGTAGAGGTTCTGAAGCTTTCTTT. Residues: CAWSGRGSEAFF.